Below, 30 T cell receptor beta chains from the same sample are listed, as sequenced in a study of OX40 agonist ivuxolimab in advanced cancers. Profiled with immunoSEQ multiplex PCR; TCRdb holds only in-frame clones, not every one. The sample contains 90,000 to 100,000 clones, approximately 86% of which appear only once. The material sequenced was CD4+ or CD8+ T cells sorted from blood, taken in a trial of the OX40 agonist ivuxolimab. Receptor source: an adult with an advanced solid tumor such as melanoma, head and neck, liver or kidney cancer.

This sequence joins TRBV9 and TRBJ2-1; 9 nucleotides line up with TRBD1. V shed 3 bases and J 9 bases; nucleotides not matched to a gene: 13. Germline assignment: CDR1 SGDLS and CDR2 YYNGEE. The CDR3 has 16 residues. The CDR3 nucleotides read TGTGCCAGCAGCGCCACACCGGGACAGGGTCGGGGTGAGCAGTTCTTC. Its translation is CASSATPGQGRGEQFF.

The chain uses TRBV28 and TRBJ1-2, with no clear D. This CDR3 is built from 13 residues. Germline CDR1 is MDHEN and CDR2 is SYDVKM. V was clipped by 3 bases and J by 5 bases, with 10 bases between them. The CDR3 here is CASSLEGGYGYTF. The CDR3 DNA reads TGTGCCAGCAGTTTGGAGGGAGGGTATGGCTACACCTTC.

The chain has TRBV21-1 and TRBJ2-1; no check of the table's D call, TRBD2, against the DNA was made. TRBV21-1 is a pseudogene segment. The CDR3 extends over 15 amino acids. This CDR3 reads CASSFGTSSHNEQFF. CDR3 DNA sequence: TGTGCCAGCAGCTTCGGGACTAGTTCCCACAATGAGCAGTTCTTC.

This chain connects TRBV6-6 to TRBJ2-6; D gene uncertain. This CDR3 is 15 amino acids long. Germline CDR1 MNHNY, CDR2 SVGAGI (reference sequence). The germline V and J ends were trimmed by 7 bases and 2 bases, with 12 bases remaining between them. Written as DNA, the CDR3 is TGTGCCAGCAAAGACCGGCAAACTGGGGCCAACGTCCTGACTTTC. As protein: CASKDRQTGANVLTF.

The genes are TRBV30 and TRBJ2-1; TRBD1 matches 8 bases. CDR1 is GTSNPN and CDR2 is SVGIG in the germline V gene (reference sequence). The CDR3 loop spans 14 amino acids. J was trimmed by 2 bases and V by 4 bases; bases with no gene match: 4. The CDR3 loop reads CAWNRDRTYNEQFF. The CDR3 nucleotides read TGTGCCTGGAACAGGGACAGGACCTACAATGAGCAGTTCTTC. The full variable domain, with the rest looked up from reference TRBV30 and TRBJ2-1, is SQTIHQWPATLVQPVGSPLSLECTVEGTSNPNLYWYRQAAGRGLQLLFYSVGIGQISSEVPQNLSASRPQDRQFILSSKKLLLSDSGFYLCAWNRDRTYNEQFFGPGTRLTVL.

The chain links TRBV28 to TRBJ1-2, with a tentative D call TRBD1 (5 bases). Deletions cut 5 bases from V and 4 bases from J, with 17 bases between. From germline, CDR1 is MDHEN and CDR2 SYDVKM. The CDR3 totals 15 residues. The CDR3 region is CASSKLTDTFYGYTF. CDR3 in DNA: TGTGCCAGCAGTAAATTGACAGATACCTTCTATGGCTACACCTTC.

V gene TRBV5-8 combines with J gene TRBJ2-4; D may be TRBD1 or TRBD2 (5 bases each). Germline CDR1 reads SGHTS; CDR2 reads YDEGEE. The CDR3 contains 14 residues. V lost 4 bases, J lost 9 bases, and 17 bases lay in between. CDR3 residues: CASSGDGQLGIQYF. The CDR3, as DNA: TGTGCCAGCAGCGGGGACGGGCAGCTCGGCATTCAGTACTTC.

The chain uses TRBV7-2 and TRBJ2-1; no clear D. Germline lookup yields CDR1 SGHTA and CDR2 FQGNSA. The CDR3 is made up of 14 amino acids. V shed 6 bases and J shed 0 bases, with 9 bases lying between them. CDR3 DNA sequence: TGTGCCAGCAGTCGCGCCTCCTCCTACAATGAGCAGTTCTTC. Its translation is CASSRASSYNEQFF.

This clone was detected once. CDR3 loop: CASSEQGYYEQYF. The CDR3 DNA sequence: TGCGCCAGCAGCGAACAGGGTTACTACGAGCAGTACTTC. The gene calls are TRBV5-1 and TRBJ2-7; maybe TRBD1 (6 bases). There are 13 residues in the CDR3. Germline V gene sequence: CDR1 SGHRS, CDR2 YFSETQ. Between the trimmed V and J ends, which lost 4 bases and 3 bases, there was a span of 11 bases.

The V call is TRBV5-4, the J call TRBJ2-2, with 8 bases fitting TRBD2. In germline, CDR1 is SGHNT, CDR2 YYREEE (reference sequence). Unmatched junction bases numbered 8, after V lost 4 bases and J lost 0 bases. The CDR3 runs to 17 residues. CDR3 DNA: TGTGCCAGCAGCGGCGGGCTAGCGGGCGCGAACACCGGGGAGCTGTTTTTT. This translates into CASSGGLAGANTGELFF.

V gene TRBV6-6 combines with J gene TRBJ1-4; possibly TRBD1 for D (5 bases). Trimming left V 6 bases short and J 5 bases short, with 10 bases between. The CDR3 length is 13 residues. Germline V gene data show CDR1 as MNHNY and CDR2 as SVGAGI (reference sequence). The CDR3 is CASSDSLNEKLFF. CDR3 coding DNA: TGTGCCAGCAGCGACAGCTTGAATGAAAAACTGTTTTTT.

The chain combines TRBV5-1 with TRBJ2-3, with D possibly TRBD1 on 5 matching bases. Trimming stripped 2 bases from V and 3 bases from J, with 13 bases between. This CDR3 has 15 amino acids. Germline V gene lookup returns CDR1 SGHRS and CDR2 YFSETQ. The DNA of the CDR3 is TGCGCCAGCAGCTTTCAGACAGTTGAGACAGATACGCAGTATTTT. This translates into CASSFQTVETDTQYF. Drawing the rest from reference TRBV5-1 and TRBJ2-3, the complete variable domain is KAGVTQTPRYLIKTRGQQVTLSCSPISGHRSVSWYQQTPGQGLQFLFEYFSETQRNKGNFPGRFSGRQFSNSRSEMNVSTLELGDSALYLCASSFQTVETDTQYFGPGTRLTVL.

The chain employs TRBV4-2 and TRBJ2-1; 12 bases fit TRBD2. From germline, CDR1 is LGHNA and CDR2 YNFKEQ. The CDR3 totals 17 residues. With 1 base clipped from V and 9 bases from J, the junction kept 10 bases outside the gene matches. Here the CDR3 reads CASSQVTSGRTDREQFF. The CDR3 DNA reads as TGTGCCAGCAGCCAAGTCACTAGCGGGAGGACAGATCGTGAGCAGTTCTTC.

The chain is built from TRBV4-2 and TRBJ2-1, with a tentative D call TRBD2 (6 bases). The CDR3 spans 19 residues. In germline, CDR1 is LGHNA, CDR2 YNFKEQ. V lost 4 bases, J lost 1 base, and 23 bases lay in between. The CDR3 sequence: CASSRLGRETVASYNEQFF. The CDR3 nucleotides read TGTGCCAGCAGCCGACTAGGCCGGGAGACCGTGGCATCCTACAATGAGCAGTTCTTC.

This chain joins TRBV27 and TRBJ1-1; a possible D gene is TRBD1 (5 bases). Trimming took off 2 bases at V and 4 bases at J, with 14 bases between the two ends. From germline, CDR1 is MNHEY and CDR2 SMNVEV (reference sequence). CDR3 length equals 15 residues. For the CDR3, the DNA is TGTGCCAGCAGTTTAGAGGCAGGGAGGAGCACTGAAGCTTTCTTT. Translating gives CASSLEAGRSTEAFF.

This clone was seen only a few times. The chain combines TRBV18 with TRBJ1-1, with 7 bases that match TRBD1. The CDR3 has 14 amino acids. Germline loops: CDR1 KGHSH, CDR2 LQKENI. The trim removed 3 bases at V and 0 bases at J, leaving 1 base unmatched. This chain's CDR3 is CASSPTGLNTEAFF. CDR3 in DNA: TGTGCCAGCTCACCGACAGGGCTGAACACTGAAGCTTTCTTT.

In nucleotides, the CDR3 is TGTGCCAGTCTACTCTCCCTCGCGAACACCGGGGAGCTGTTTTTT. Translating gives CASLLSLANTGELFF. V gene TRBV18 combines with J gene TRBJ2-2; no definite D call. The CDR3 runs 15 residues. CDR1 is KGHSH, CDR2 LQKENI, per germline. Trimming removed 9 bases at V and 0 bases at J, with 14 bases between.

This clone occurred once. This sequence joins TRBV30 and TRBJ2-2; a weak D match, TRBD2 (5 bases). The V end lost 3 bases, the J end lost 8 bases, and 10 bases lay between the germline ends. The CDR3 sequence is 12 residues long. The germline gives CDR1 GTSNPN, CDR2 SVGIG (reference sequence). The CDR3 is CAWRRLLGELFF. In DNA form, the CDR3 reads TGTGCCTGGAGGAGACTACTAGGGGAGCTGTTTTTT.

The CDR3 sequence: CASSLQGAASNQPQHF. The CDR3 bases are TGTGCCAGCAGTCTGCAGGGGGCGGCAAGCAATCAGCCCCAGCATTTT. The chain links TRBV2 to TRBJ1-5, with 8 bases identical to TRBD1. The CDR3 runs to 16 residues. J lost 1 base, V lost 5 bases, and 7 bases had no gene match. The germline CDR1 and CDR2 sequences are SNHLY and FYNNEI. The full variable domain, completed using reference TRBV2 and TRBJ1-5, is EPEVTQTPSHQVTQMGQEVILRCVPISNHLYFYWYRQILGQKVEFLVSFYNNEISEKSEIFDDQFSVERPDGSNFTLKIRSTKLEDSAMYFCASSLQGAASNQPQHFGDGTRLSIL.

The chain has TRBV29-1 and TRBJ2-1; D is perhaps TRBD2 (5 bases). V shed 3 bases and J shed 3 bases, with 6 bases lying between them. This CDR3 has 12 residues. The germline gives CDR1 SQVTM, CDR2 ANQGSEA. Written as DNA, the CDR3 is TGCAGCGTTGAGAGGGTCTACAATGAGCAGTTCTTC. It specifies CSVERVYNEQFF.

The CDR3 DNA sequence: TGCGCCAGCTCCTTTGGGACACCTAGCTCCTACGAGCAGTACTTC. Translation: CASSFGTPSSYEQYF. The chain couples TRBV10-2 to TRBJ2-7; perhaps TRBD1 as D (6 bases). Trimming left V 8 bases short and J 0 bases short, with 17 bases between. The CDR3 is made up of 15 amino acids. Germline CDR1 and CDR2: WSHSY and SAAADI.

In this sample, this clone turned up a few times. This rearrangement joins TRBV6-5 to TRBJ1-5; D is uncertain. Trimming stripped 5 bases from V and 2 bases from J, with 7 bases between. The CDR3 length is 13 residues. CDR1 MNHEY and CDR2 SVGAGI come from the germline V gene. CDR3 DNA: TGTGCCAGCAGTCCCGGGGGCAATCAGCCCCAGCATTTT. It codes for CASSPGGNQPQHF.

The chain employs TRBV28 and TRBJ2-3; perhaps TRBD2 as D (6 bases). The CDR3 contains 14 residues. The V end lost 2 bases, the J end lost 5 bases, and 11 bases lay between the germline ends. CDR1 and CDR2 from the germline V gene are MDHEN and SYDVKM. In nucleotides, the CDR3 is TGTGCCAGCAGTTTAATCGGGAGAGGAGATACGCAGTATTTT. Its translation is CASSLIGRGDTQYF.

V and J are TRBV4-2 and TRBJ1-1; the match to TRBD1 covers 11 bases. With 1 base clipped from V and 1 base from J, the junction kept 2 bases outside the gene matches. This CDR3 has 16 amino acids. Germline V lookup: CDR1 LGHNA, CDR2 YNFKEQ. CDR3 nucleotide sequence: TGTGCCAGCAGCCAAGGGGGGACAGGGGGGAACACTGAAGCTTTCTTT. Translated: CASSQGGTGGNTEAFF.

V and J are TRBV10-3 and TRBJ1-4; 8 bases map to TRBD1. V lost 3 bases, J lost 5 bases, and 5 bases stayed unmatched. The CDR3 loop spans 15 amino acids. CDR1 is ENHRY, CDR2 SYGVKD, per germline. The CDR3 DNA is TGTGCCATCAGTGAAAACCACAGGGGGAATGAAAAACTGTTTTTT. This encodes CAISENHRGNEKLFF.

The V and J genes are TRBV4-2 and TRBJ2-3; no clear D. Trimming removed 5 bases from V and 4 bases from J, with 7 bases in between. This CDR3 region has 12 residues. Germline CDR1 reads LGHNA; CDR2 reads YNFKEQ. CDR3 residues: CASSAAADTQYF. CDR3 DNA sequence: TGTGCCAGCAGCGCCGCGGCAGATACGCAGTATTTT.

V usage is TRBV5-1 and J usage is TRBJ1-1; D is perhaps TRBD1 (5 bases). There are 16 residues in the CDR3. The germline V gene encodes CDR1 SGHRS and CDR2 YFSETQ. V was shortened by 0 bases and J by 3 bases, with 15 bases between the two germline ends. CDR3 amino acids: CASSLGTGLGDTEAFF. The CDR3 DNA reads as TGCGCCAGCAGCTTGGGTACAGGCCTAGGGGACACTGAAGCTTTCTTT.

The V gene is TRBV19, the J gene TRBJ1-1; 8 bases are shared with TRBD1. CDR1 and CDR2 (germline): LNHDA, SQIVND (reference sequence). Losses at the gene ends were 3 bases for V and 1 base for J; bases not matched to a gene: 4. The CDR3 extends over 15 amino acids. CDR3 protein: CASSILGQGNTEAFF. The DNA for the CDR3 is TGTGCCAGTAGTATCCTCGGACAGGGGAACACTGAAGCTTTCTTT.

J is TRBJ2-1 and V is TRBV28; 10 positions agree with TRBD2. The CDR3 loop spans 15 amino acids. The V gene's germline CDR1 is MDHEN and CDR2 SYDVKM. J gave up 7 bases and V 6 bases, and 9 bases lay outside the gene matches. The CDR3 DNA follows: TGTGCCAGCAGCCGCCCCGGGACTAGCGTTAATGAGCAGTTCTTC. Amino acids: CASSRPGTSVNEQFF.

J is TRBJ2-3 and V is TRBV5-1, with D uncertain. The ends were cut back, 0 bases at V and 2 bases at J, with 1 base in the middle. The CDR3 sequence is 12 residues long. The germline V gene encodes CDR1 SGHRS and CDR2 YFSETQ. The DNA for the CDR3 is TGCGCCAGCAGCTTGGACACAGATACGCAGTATTTT. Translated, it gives CASSLDTDTQYF.